The clone carrying this T cell receptor (beta chain) was seen many times. Its antigen is unidentified. This specimen belongs to a study of neurological immune-mediated disorders. Looking at the study overall: The study included about 35 multiple sclerosis patients, 31 relapsing-remitting and 3 secondary progressive.

Study outcomes and limitations: HTLV-1-associated myelopathy had the most TCR clonal expansion, and multiple sclerosis had the least, less than healthy controls. Phylogenetically, 18 of 34 multiple sclerosis patients' repertoires fell into one related-CDR3 cluster, a possible signature.

TCRdb reprocessed the 5' RACE reads with MiXCR, giving one entry per CDR3 protein. The profile shows about 120,000 distinct CDR3 sequences, roughly 3.2% of them singletons. The specimen sequenced was PBMCs. The TCR originated in a woman aged 25-40 years with multiple sclerosis.

The DNA for the CDR3 is TGTGCCAGCAGTTTAGCCACTTTAGGGGGCACTGAAGCTTTCTTT. It encodes CASSLATLGGTEAFF. The rearrangement joins TRBV6-5 to TRBJ1-1; possible D gene TRBD1, 6 bases. Germline assignment: CDR1 MNHEY and CDR2 SVGAGI. The CDR3 is 15 amino acids. V dropped 4 bases and J dropped 4 bases, with 16 bases sitting between them.